What follows are 12 T cell receptor beta chains derived from one specimen sequenced in a study of T cell responses to AZD1222 COVID-19 vaccine. This table comes from immunoSEQ multiplex PCR, and its TCRdb copy is limited to in-frame clones, with some not included. The repertoire holds under 150,000 clones, approximately 88% seen once, with 5.5% to 7.5% in the top ten. Here the sequenced sample was peripheral blood, taken 28 days after the second AZD1222 dose. The receptors come from an adult who received the AZD1222 COVID-19 vaccine.

With regard to this clone: A junction boundary mismatches the germline segment, possibly from a read error. V and J are TRBV7-2 and TRBJ2-3, with TRBD2 matching 10 bases. CDR1 and CDR2 (germline): SGHTA, FQGNSA. This CDR3 has 14 residues. The CDR3 is CASSIAGGSDTQYF. In DNA form, the CDR3 reads TGTGCCAGCAGCATAGCGGGGGGCTCAGATACGCAGTATTTT.

The genes are TRBV12-3 or TRBV12-4 and TRBJ1-1; D gene uncertain. The CDR3 length is 11 residues. V dropped 6 bases and J dropped 2 bases, with 4 bases sitting between them. The CDR3: CASRGNTEAFF. CDR3 nucleotide sequence: TGTGCCAGCAGAGGTAACACTGAAGCTTTCTTT.

In DNA form, the CDR3 reads TGCGCCAGCAGCTTAGGACAACTTGATGGCTACACCTTC. It is translated as CASSLGQLDGYTF. The chain recombines TRBV5-1 with TRBJ1-2; tentatively, D is TRBD1 (5 bases). Trimming shortened V by 2 bases and J by 6 bases, and 11 bases separated the two germline ends. The CDR3 consists of 13 residues. Per the germline V gene, CDR1 is SGHRS and CDR2 is YFSETQ.

This chain connects TRBV7-2 to TRBJ1-2, with unresolved D. Germline-derived CDR1 and CDR2 are SGHTA and FQGNSA. The CDR3 covers 16 residues. Deletions cut 2 bases from V and 1 base from J, with 14 bases between. In nucleotides, the CDR3 is TGTGCCAGCAGCTTATATAACGCACAGCTTAACTATGGCTACACCTTC. Encoded protein: CASSLYNAQLNYGYTF.

The J gene is TRBJ1-2, the V gene TRBV7-9; 7 positions match TRBD1. V shed 5 bases, J shed 0 bases, and the junction held 6 bases outside the gene matches. CDR3 length equals 15 residues. CDR1 and CDR2 (germline): SEHNR, FQNEAQ (reference sequence). The CDR3 sequence is CASSPGTASNYGYTF. As DNA, the CDR3 is TGTGCCAGCAGCCCCGGGACAGCGTCTAACTATGGCTACACCTTC.

The genes are TRBV6-6 and TRBJ2-1; the D gene could be TRBD1 or TRBD2 (5 bases each). Trimming stripped 5 bases from V and 8 bases from J, with 25 bases between. CDR1 MNHNY and CDR2 SVGAGI come from the germline V gene (reference sequence). This CDR3 is 17 amino acids long. CDR3 region: CASSPRAPGGSLDEQFF. The CDR3, as DNA: TGTGCCAGCAGTCCGCGGGCCCCTGGGGGTAGTCTCGATGAGCAGTTCTTC.

The chain employs TRBV28 and TRBJ1-1; no clear D. Germline V lookup: CDR1 MDHEN, CDR2 SYDVKM. This CDR3 has 14 amino acids. V was shortened by 3 bases and J by 1 base, with 9 bases between the two germline ends. The CDR3, as DNA: TGTGCCAGCAGTTTGGGCCAAGAGAACACTGAAGCTTTCTTT. Protein: CASSLGQENTEAFF. Full variable domain (remainder filled in from reference TRBV28 and TRBJ1-1): DVKVTQSSRYLVKRTGEKVFLECVQDMDHENMFWYRQDPGLGLRLIYFSYDVKMKEKGDIPEGYSVSREKKERFSLILESASTNQTSMYLCASSLGQENTEAFFGQGTRLTVV.

The J gene is TRBJ2-3, the V gene TRBV5-4; D ambiguous. V lost 1 base and J 7 bases, leaving 10 bases between the germline ends. The CDR3 covers 13 residues. Per the germline V gene, CDR1 is SGHNT and CDR2 is YYREEE (reference sequence). The CDR3 DNA follows: TGTGCCAGCAGCTTGAAAGTAGAGAATACGCAGTATTTT. As protein: CASSLKVENTQYF.

This clone is termed medium-sized (0.01 to 0.1%). The gene calls are TRBV6-1 and TRBJ2-5; 9 positions match TRBD1. Germline-derived CDR1 and CDR2 are MNHNS and SASEGT. The CDR3 has 15 amino acids. V was pared by 1 base and J by 5 bases, with 5 bases of the junction left unmatched. The CDR3 region has the DNA TGTGCCAGCAGTGAAGGGGGACAGGGTTCGGAGACCCAGTACTTC. It specifies CASSEGGQGSETQYF.

This clone was counted only a few times. This rearrangement joins TRBV18 to TRBJ1-2; no clear D gene. Trimming removed 0 bases at V and 3 bases at J, with 11 bases between. Germline loops: CDR1 KGHSH, CDR2 LQKENI. The CDR3 extends over 15 amino acids. This chain's CDR3 is CASSPPPPWDYGYTF. In DNA form, the CDR3 reads TGTGCCAGCTCACCACCGCCACCCTGGGACTATGGCTACACCTTC.

About this clone itself: This CDR3 is also generated by other DNA sequences in the sample. V usage is TRBV19 and J usage is TRBJ1-3, with D uncertain. Germline assignment: CDR1 LNHDA and CDR2 SQIVND (reference sequence). The ends were cut back, 1 base at V and 3 bases at J, with 10 bases in the middle. The CDR3 has 15 amino acids. CDR3: CASSIVSGNGNTIYF. The DNA of the CDR3 is TGTGCCAGTAGTATAGTATCCGGGAATGGAAACACCATATATTTT.

The DNA for the CDR3 is TGTGCCAGCAGCCAACAGGGTCTGCCCCAGCATTTT. Residues: CASSQQGLPQHF. The gene calls are TRBV3-1 (or the pseudogene TRBV3-2) and TRBJ1-5; a possible D gene is TRBD1 (5 bases). V was pared by 2 bases and J by 9 bases, with 8 bases between. The CDR3 is 12 residues long. CDR1 is LGHDT, CDR2 YNNKEL, per germline (reference sequence).